This T cell receptor (beta chain) derives from a study of blood T cell repertoires in COVID-19. Sequenced by immunoSEQ multiplex PCR; TCRdb stores in-frame clones only, minus some. This table holds about 49,000 clones, approximately 86% found once. Germline V gives CDR1 SGHAT, CDR2 FQDESV (reference sequence). The CDR3 is 15 residues long. Losses at the gene ends were 6 bases for V and 6 bases for J; bases not matched to a gene: 13. The chain uses TRBV11-1 and TRBJ2-7; 8 bases map to TRBD1. The specimen sequenced was peripheral blood. This sequence was found in a human donor in a cohort sampled during active COVID-19. The CDR3 sequence: CASSTIRTGNFEQYF. The CDR3 bases are TGTGCCAGCAGTACTATCAGGACAGGGAACTTCGAGCAGTACTTC. The full variable domain, rest sourced from reference TRBV11-1 and TRBJ2-7, is EAEVAQSPRYKITEKSQAVAFWCDPISGHATLYWYRQILGQGPELLVQFQDESVVDDSQLPKDRFSAERLKGVDSTLKIQPAELGDSAMYLCASSTIRTGNFEQYFGPGTRLTVT.